This TCR beta chain was identified during a study of cytomegalovirus exposure and HLA in healthy donors. Data came from immunoSEQ multiplex PCR; TCRdb stores just in-frame clones and leaves some out. The table records about 180,000 clones, 85% of them present only once. With 8 bases removed from V and 6 bases from J, the gap between germline ends came to 13 bases. The CDR3 contains 12 residues. CDR1 KGHSH and CDR2 LQKENI come from the germline V gene. The V call is TRBV18, the J call TRBJ1-2, with D possibly being TRBD1 (6 bases). Sequences were obtained from PBMCs. The receptor was derived from a young man in good health and CMV-seropositive. The CDR3 protein is CASASYRDGYTF. The CDR3 DNA is TGTGCCAGCGCATCGTACAGGGATGGCTACACCTTC. Looking up the rest from reference TRBV18 and TRBJ1-2 gives the full variable domain: NAGVMQNPRHLVRRRGQEARLRCSPMKGHSHVYWYRQLPEEGLKFMVYLQKENIIDESGMPKERFSAEFPKEGPSILRIQQVVRGDSAAYFCASASYRDGYTFGSGTRLTVV.